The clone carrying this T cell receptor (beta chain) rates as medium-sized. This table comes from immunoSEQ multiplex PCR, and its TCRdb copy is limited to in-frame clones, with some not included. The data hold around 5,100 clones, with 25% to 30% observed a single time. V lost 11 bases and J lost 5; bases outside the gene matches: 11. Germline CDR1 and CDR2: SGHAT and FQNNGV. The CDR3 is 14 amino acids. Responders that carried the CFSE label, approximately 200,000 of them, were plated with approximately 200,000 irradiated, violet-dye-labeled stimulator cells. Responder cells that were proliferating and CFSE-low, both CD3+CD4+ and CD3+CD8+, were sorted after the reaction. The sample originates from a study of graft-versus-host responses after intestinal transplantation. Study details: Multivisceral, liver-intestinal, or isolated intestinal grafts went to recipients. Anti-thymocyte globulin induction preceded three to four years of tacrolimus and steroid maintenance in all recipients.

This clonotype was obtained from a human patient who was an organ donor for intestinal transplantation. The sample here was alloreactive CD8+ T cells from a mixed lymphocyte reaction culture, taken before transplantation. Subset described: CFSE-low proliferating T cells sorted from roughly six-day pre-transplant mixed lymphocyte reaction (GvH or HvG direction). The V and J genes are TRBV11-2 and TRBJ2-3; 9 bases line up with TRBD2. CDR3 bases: TGTGCCGGTCCCGGCGGGGGGGCCGAAGATACGCAGTATTTT. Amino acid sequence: CAGPGGGAEDTQYF.